This note documents a single T cell receptor (beta chain) sequence. The CDR3 sequence is 15 residues long. Germline lookup yields CDR1 SGDLS and CDR2 YYNGEE. The germline V and J ends were trimmed by 2 bases and 7 bases, with 15 bases remaining between them. Per the original methods: Estimates of nucleated cell counts were drawn from the amplification of reference gene primers. Generated by immunoSEQ multiplex PCR, the TCRdb table keeps only in-frame clones and is missing some. That table is the source of V, J and clone size, and D and trimming were worked out from the DNA. The sample yields about 290,000 clones, about 85% seen once. The record originates from a study of blood T cell repertoires in COVID-19. Study as a whole: Spain, Italy and the United States supplied samples that represented acute and convalescent COVID-19. In each case, the material was cDNA or gDNA derived from T cells, B-cell-depleted T cells, or PBMCs.

Sequencing input: peripheral blood. This clonotype was sampled from a woman in her forties or fifties with active or convalescent COVID-19. V usage is TRBV9 and J usage is TRBJ2-2; maybe TRBD1 (6 bases). This chain's CDR3 is CASSVNRVGVGELFF. The DNA for the CDR3 is TGTGCCAGCAGCGTCAACAGGGTAGGGGTCGGGGAGCTGTTTTTT. The entire variable domain, with the rest obtained from reference TRBV9 and TRBJ2-2, is as follows: DSGVTQTPKHLITATGQRVTLRCSPRSGDLSVYWYQQSLDQGLQFLIQYYNGEERAKGNILERFSAQQFPDLHSELNLSSLELGDSALYFCASSVNRVGVGELFFGEGSRLTVL.